This T cell receptor (beta chain) came from a study of blood T cell repertoires in COVID-19. The V end was cut by 6 bases, the J end by 2 bases, with 20 bases between. There are 16 residues in the CDR3. From germline, CDR1 is MNHEY and CDR2 SMNVEV (reference sequence). Using immunoSEQ multiplex PCR, the repertoire was profiled, and TCRdb retains in-frame clones only, with some absent. Altogether around 310,000 clones are present, over 85% being singletons, with the ten largest covering over 9%. This rearrangement joins TRBV27 to TRBJ2-7; a possible D gene is TRBD1 (6 bases). Sequencing was performed on PBMCs or T cells enriched from blood (not recorded which). The clonotype was recovered from a woman aged 25 to 39 who had recovered from COVID-19. As DNA, the CDR3 is TGTGCCAGCAGCTACACAGGGTCCCCACCTCCCTACGAGCAGTACTTC. Translated: CASSYTGSPPPYEQYF.